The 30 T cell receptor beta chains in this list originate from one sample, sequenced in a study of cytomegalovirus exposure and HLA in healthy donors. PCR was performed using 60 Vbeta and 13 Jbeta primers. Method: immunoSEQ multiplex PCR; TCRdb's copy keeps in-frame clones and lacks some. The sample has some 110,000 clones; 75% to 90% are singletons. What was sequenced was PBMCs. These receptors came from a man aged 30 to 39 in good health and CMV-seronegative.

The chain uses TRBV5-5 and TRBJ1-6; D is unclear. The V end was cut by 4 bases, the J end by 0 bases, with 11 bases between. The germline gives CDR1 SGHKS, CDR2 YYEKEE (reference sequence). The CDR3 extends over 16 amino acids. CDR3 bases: TGTGCCAGCAGCCTGGACTGGAGCTCCTATAATTCACCCCTCCACTTT. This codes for CASSLDWSSYNSPLHF. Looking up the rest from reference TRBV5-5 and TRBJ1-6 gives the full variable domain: DAGVTQSPTHLIKTRGQQVTLRCSPISGHKSVSWYQQVLGQGPQFIFQYYEKEERGRGNFPDRFSARQFPNYSSELNVNALLLGDSALYLCASSLDWSSYNSPLHFGNGTRLTVT.

The CDR3: CASRQDASSGNTIYF. The CDR3 nucleotides are TGCGCCAGCAGACAGGACGCCAGCTCTGGAAACACCATATATTTT. This chain links TRBV10-1 with TRBJ1-3; D is possibly TRBD1 (5 bases). Trimming removed 6 bases at V and 0 bases at J, with 12 bases between. The CDR3 is 15 amino acids. Germline CDR1 reads WNHNN; CDR2 reads SYGVQD (reference sequence).

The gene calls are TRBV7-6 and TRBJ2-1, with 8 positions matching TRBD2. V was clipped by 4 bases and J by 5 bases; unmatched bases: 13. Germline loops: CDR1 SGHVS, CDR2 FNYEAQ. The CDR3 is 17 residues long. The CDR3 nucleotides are TGTGCCAGCAGCTCCACCTTGGGACTAGAGACGAACAATGAGCAGTTCTTC. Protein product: CASSSTLGLETNNEQFF. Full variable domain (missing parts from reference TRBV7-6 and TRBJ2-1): GAGVSQSPRYKVTKRGQDVALRCDPISGHVSLYWYRQALGQGPEFLTYFNYEAQQDKSGLPNDRFSAERPEGSISTLTIQRTEQRDSAMYRCASSSTLGLETNNEQFFGPGTRLTVL.

Written as DNA, the CDR3 is TGTGCCAGCCGATGGGGGGGGGTGGGCACTGAAGCTTTCTTT. It is translated as CASRWGGVGTEAFF. The chain employs TRBV2 and TRBJ1-1, with D perhaps matching TRBD1 (5 bases). CDR1 and CDR2 (germline): SNHLY, FYNNEI. The germline V and J ends were trimmed by 8 bases and 4 bases, with 17 bases remaining between them. The CDR3 runs to 14 residues.

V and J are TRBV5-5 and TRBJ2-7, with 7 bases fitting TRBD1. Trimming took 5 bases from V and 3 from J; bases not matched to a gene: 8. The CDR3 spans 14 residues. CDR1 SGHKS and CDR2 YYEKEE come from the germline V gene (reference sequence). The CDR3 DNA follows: TGTGCCAGCAGAACCCGGACAGGTAACTACGAGCAGTACTTC. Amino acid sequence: CASRTRTGNYEQYF.

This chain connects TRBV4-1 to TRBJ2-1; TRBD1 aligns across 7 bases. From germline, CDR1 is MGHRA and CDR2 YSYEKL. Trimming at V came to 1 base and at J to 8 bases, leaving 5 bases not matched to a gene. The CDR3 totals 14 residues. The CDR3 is CASSQGGGSYEQFF. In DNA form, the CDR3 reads TGCGCCAGCAGCCAAGGAGGGGGCAGCTATGAGCAGTTCTTC.

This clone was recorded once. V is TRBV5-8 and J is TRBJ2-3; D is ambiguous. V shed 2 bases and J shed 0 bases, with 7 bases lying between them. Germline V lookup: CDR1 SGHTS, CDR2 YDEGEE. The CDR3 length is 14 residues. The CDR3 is CASSFYFSTDTQYF. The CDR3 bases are TGTGCCAGCAGCTTCTACTTTAGCACAGATACGCAGTATTTT.

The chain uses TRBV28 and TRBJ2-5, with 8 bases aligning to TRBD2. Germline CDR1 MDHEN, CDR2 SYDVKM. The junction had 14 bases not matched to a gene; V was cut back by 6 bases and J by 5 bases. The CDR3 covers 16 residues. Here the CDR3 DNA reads TGTGCCAGCAGCCGAGCGGGGGCCCCTTTCAGGGAGACCCAGTACTTC. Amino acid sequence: CASSRAGAPFRETQYF.

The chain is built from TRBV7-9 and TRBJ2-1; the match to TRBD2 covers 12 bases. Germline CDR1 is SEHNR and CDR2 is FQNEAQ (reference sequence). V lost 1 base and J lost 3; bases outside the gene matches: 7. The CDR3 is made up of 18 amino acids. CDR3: CASSLVGGTSGRYNEQFF. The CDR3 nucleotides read TGTGCCAGCAGCTTAGTAGGGGGGACTAGCGGGCGCTACAATGAGCAGTTCTTC.

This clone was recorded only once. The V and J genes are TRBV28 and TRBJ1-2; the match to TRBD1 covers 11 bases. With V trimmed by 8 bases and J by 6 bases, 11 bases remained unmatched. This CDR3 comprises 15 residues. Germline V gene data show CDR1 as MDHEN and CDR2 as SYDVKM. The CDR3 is CASSEPGQGGDGYTF. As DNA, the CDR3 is TGTGCCAGCTCCGAACCGGGACAGGGGGGTGATGGCTACACCTTC.

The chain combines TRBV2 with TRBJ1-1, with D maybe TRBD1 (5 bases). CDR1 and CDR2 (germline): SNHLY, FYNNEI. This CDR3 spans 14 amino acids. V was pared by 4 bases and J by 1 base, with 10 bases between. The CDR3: CASSVIQGNTEAFF. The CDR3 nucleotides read TGTGCCAGCAGTGTCATCCAGGGGAACACTGAAGCTTTCTTT.

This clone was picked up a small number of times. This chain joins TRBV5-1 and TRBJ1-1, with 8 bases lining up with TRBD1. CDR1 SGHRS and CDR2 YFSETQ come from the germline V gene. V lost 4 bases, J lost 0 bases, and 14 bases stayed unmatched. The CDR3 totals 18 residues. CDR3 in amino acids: CASSPGDRMEGMNTEAFF. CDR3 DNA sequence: TGCGCCAGCAGCCCGGGGGACAGGATGGAGGGCATGAACACTGAAGCTTTCTTT.

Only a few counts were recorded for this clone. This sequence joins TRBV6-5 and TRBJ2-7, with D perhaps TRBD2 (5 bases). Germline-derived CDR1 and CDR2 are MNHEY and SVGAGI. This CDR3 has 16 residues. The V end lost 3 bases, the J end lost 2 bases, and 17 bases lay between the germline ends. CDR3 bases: TGTGCCAGCAGTTATACCCTACTCAGCGGCACCTACGAGCAGTACTTC. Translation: CASSYTLLSGTYEQYF.

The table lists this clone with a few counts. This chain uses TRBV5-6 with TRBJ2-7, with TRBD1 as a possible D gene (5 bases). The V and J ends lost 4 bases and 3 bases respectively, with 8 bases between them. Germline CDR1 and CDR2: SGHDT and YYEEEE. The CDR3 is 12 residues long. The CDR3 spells CASSATGYEQYF. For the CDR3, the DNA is TGTGCCAGCAGCGCCACAGGCTACGAGCAGTACTTC.

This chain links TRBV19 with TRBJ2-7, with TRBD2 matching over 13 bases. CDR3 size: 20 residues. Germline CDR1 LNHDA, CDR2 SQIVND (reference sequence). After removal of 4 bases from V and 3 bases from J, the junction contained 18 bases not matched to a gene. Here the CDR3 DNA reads TGTGCCAGTAGTACGCCCCCGACTAGCGGGGGGCCCCCACACCTCTACGAGCAGTACTTC. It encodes CASSTPPTSGGPPHLYEQYF.

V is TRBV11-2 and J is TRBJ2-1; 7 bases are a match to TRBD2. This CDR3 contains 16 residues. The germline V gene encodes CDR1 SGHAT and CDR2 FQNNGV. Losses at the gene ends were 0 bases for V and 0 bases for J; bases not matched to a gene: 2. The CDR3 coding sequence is TGTGCCAGCAGCTTAGACGGGACTATCTCCTACAATGAGCAGTTCTTC. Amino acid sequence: CASSLDGTISYNEQFF.

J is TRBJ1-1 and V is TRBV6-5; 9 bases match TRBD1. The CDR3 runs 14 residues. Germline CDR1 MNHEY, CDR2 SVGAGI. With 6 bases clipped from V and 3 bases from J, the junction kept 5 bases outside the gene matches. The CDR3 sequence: CASSLTGGHTEAFF. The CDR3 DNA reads TGTGCCAGCAGCCTGACAGGGGGACACACTGAAGCTTTCTTT.

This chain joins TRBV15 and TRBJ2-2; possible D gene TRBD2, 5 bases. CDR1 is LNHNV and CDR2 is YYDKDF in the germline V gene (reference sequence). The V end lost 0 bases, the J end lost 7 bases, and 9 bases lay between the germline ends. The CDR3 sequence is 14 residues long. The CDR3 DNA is TGTGCCACCAGCAGAGAGGGAGCCATCGGGGAGCTGTTTTTT. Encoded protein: CATSREGAIGELFF.

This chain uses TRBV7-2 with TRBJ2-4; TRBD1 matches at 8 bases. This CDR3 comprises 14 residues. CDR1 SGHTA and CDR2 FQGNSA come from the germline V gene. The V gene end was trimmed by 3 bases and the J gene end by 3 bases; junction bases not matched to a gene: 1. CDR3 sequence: CASSFTGGKNIQYF. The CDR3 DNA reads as TGTGCCAGCAGCTTTACAGGGGGCAAAAACATTCAGTACTTC.

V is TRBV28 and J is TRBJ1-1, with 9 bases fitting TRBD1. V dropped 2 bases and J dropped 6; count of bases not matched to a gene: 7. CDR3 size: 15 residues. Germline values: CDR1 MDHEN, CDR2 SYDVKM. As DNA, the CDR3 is TGTGCCAGCAGTTTAGGGGACAGGGTTCTCGCTGAAGCTTTCTTT. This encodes CASSLGDRVLAEAFF. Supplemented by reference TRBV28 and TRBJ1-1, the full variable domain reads DVKVTQSSRYLVKRTGEKVFLECVQDMDHENMFWYRQDPGLGLRLIYFSYDVKMKEKGDIPEGYSVSREKKERFSLILESASTNQTSMYLCASSLGDRVLAEAFFGQGTRLTVV.

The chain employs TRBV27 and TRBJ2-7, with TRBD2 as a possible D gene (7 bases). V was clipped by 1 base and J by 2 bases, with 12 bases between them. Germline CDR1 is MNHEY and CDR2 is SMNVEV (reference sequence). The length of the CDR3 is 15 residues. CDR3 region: CASSLFPGGPYEQYF. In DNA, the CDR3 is TGTGCCAGCAGTTTATTTCCCGGGGGGCCCTACGAGCAGTACTTC.

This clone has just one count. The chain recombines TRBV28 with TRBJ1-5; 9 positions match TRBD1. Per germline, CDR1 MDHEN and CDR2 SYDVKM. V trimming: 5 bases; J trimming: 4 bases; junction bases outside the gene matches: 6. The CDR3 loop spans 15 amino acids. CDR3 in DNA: TGTGCCAGCAGTCCTGGGACAGGGAGTAATCAGCCCCAGCATTTT. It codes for CASSPGTGSNQPQHF.

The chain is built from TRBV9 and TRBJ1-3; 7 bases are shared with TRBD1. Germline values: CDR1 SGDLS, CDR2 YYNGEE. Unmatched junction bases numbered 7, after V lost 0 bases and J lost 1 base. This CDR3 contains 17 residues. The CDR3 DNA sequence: TGTGCCAGCAGCGTAGCTACCAGGGGGGAATCTGGAAACACCATATATTTT. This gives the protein CASSVATRGESGNTIYF.

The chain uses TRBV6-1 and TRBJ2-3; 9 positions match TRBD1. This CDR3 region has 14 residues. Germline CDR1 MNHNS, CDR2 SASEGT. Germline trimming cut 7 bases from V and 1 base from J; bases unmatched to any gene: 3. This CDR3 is CASTRDRGTDTQYF. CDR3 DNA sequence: TGTGCCAGCACTAGGGACAGGGGCACAGATACGCAGTATTTT.

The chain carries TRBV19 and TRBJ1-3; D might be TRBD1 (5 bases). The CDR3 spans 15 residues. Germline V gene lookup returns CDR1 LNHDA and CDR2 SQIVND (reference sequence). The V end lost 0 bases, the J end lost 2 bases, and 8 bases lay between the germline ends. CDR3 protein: CASSIDRVAGNTIYF. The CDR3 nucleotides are TGTGCCAGTAGTATAGACAGGGTTGCTGGAAACACCATATATTTT.

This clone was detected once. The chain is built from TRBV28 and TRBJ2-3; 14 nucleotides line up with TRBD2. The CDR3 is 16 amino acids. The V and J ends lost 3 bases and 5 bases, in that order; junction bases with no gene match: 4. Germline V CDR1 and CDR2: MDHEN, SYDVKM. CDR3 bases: TGTGCCAGCAGTTTGCGACTAGCGGGGGGGCAAGATACGCAGTATTTT. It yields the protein CASSLRLAGGQDTQYF.

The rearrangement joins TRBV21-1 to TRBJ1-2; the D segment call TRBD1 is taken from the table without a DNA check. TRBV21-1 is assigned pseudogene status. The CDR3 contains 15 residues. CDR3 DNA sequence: TGTGCCAGCAGCGAGCCGCAGGGGGCTAACTATGGCTACACCTTC. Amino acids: CASSEPQGANYGYTF.

The CDR3 is CASSRERTGWGDIQYF. CDR3 coding DNA: TGTGCCAGCAGCAGGGAACGGACAGGGTGGGGGGACATTCAGTACTTC. The J gene is TRBJ2-4, the V gene TRBV13, with 8 nucleotides matching TRBD1. V lost 5 bases, J lost 8 bases, and 14 bases stayed unmatched. The V gene's germline CDR1 is PRHDT and CDR2 FYEKMQ (reference sequence). The CDR3 length is 16 residues.

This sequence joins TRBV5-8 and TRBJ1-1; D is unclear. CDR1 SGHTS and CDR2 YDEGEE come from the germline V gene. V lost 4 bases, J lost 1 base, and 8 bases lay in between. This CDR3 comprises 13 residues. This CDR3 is CASSLNRNTEAFF. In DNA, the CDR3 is TGTGCCAGCAGCCTGAACAGGAACACTGAAGCTTTCTTT. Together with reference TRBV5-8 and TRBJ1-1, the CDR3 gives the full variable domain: EAGVTQSPTHLIKTRGQQATLRCSPISGHTSVYWYQQALGLGLQFLLWYDEGEERNRGNFPPRFSGRQFPNYSSELNVNALELEDSALYLCASSLNRNTEAFFGQGTRLTVV.

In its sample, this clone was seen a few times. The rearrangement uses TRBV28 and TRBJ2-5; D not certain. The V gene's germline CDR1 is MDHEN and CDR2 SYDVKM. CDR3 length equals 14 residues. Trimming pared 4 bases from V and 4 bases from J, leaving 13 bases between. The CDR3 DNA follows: TGTGCCAGCAGTTCTCTTGCGGCCCTAGAGACCCAGTACTTC. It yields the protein CASSSLAALETQYF. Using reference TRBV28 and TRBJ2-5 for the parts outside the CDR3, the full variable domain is DVKVTQSSRYLVKRTGEKVFLECVQDMDHENMFWYRQDPGLGLRLIYFSYDVKMKEKGDIPEGYSVSREKKERFSLILESASTNQTSMYLCASSSLAALETQYFGPGTRLLVL.